This TCR beta chain stems from a study of blood T cell repertoires in COVID-19. On the study more broadly: COVID-19 samples from acute and convalescent phases originated in the United States, Italy and Spain. Nucleic acid was either cDNA or gDNA, and it came from T cells, B-cell-depleted T cells, or PBMCs.

In germline, CDR1 is SGHAT, CDR2 FQNNGV. The ends were cut back, 1 base at V and 0 bases at J, with 9 bases in the middle. The CDR3 extends over 15 amino acids. In the authors' workflow: Quantification of nucleated cells was approximated via reference gene primer amplification. The repertoire was sequenced with immunoSEQ multiplex PCR; TCRdb's copy has only in-frame clones and lacks some. V and J calls and clone size follow that table, whereas D and trimming were derived from the DNA. Among 150,000 or so clones, 80% to 90% were seen once, and the ten largest hold roughly 8%. This TCR derives from a human donor with acute or convalescent COVID-19. The donor label of this sample is uncertain. The specimen was peripheral blood. This sequence joins TRBV11-2 and TRBJ1-1, with TRBD1 as a possible D gene (5 bases). The CDR3 region is CASSLVGTLNTEAFF. CDR3 DNA: TGTGCCAGCAGCTTAGTAGGGACTCTGAACACTGAAGCTTTCTTT. Full variable domain (outside the CDR3, taken from reference TRBV11-2 and TRBJ1-1): EAGVAQSPRYKIIEKRQSVAFWCNPISGHATLYWYQQILGQGPKLLIQFQNNGVVDDSQLPKDRFSAERLKGVDSTLKIQPAKLEDSAVYLCASSLVGTLNTEAFFGQGTRLTVV.